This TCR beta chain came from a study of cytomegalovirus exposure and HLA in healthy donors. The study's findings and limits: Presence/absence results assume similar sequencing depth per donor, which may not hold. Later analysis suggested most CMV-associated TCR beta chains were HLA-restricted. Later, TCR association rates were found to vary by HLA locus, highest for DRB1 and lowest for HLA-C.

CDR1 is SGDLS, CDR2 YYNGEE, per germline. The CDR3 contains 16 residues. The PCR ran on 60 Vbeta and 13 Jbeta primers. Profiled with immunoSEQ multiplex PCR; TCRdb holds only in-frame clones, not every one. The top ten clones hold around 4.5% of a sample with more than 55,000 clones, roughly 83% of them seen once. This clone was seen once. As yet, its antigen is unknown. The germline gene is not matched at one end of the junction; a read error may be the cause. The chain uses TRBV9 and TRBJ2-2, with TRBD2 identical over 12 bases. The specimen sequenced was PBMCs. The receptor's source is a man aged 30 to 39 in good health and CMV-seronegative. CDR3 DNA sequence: TGTGCCAGCAGCGACGGACTAGCGGGAAACACCGGGAAGCTGTTTTTT. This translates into CASSDGLAGNTGKLFF.